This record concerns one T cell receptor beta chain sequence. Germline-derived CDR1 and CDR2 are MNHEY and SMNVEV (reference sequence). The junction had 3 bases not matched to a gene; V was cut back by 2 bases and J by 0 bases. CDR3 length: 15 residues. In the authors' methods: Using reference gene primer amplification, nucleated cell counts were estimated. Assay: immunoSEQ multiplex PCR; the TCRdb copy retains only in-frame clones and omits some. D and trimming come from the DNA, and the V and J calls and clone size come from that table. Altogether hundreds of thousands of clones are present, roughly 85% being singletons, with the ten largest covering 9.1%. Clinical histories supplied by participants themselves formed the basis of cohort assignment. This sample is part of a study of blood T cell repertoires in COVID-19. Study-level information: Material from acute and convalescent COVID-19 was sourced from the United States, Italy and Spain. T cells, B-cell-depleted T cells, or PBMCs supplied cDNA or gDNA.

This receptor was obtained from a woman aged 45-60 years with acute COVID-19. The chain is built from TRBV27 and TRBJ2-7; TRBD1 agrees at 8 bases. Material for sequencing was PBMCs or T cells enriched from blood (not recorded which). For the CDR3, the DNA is TGTGCCAGCAGTTTAATAGGACAGGGCTCCTACGAGCAGTACTTC. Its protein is CASSLIGQGSYEQYF.